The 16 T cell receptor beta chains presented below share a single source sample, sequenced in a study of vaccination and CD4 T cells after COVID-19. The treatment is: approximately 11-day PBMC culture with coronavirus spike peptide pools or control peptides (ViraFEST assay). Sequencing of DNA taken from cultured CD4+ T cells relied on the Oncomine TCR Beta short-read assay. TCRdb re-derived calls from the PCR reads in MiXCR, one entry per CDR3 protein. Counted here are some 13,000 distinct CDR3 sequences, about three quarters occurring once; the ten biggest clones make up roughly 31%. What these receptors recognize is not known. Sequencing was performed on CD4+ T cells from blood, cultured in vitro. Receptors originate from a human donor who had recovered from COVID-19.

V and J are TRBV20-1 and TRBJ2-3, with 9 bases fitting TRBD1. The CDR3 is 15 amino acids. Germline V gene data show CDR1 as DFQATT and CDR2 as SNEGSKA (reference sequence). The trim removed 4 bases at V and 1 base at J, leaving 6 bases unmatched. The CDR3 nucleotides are TGCAGTGCTATAAAAGGGACAGGGCGCACAGATACGCAGTATTTT. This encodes CSAIKGTGRTDTQYF.

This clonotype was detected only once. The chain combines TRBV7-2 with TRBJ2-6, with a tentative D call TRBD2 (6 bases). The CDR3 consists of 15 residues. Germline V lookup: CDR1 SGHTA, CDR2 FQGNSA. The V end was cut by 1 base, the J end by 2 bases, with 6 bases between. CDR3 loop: CASSLGGAGANVLTF. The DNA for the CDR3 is TGTGCCAGCAGCTTAGGGGGGGCTGGGGCCAACGTCCTGACTTTC. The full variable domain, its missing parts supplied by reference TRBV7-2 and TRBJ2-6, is GAGVSQSPSNKVTEKGKDVELRCDPISGHTALYWYRQSLGQGLEFLIYFQGNSAPDKSGLPSDRFSAERTGGSVSTLTIQRTQQEDSAVYLCASSLGGAGANVLTFGAGSRLTVL.

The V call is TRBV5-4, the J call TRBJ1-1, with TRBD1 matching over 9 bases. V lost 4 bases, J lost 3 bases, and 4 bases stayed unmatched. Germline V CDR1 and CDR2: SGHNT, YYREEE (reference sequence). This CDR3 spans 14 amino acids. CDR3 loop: CASSLRQGDTEAFF. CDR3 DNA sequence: TGTGCCAGCAGCCTCAGACAGGGGGACACTGAAGCTTTCTTT.

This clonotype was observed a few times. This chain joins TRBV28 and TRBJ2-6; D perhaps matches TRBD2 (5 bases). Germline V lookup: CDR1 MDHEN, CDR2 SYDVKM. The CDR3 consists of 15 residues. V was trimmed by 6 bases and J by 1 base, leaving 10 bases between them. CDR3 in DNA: TGTGCCAGCAGAAAACCGGGGTCTGGGGCCAACGTCCTGACTTTC. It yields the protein CASRKPGSGANVLTF.

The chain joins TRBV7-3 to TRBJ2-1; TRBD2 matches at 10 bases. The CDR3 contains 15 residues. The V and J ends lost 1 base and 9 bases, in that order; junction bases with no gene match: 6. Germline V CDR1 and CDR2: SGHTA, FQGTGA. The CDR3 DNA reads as TGTGCCAGCAGCTTAAGCCCTAGCGGGAGTGGTGAGCAGTTCTTC. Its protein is CASSLSPSGSGEQFF.

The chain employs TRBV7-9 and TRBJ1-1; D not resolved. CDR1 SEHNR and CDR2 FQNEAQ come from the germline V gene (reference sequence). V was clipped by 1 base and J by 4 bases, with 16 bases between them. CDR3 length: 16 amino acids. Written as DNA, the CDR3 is TGTGCCAGCAGCTTAGGGCGGGGTTTGATCGGCACTGAAGCTTTCTTT. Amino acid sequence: CASSLGRGLIGTEAFF.

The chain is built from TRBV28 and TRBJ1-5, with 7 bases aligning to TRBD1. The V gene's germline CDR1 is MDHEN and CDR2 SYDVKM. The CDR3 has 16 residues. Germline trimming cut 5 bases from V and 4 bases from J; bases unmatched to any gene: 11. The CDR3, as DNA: TGTGCCAGCAGTCGCAAAACAGGGGTTGGAAATCAGCCCCAGCATTTT. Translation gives CASSRKTGVGNQPQHF.

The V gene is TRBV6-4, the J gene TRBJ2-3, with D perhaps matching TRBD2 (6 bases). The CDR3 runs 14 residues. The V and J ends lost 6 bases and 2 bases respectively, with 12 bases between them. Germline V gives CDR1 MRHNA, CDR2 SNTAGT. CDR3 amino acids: CASRLEGHTDTQYF. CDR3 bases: TGTGCCAGCAGATTGGAGGGTCACACAGATACGCAGTATTTT.

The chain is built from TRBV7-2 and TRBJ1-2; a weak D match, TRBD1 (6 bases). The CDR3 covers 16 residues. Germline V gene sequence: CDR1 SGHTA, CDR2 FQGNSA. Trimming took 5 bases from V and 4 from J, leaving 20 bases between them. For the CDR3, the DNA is TGTGCCAGCAGCATCGGACAGCATGGGCCCTTCTATGGCTACACCTTC. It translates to CASSIGQHGPFYGYTF.

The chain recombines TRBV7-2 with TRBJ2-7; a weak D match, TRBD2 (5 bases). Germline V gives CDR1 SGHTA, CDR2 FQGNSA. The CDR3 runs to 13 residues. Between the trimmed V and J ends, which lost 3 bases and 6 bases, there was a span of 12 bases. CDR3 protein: CASSFDYDSEQYF. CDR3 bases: TGTGCCAGCAGCTTTGACTACGATTCCGAGCAGTACTTC.

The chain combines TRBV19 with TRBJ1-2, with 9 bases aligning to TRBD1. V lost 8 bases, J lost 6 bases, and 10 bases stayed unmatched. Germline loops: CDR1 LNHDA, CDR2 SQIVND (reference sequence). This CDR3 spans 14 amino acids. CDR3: CASHIPGTGNGYTF. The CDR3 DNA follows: TGTGCCAGTCATATCCCCGGGACAGGGAATGGCTACACCTTC.

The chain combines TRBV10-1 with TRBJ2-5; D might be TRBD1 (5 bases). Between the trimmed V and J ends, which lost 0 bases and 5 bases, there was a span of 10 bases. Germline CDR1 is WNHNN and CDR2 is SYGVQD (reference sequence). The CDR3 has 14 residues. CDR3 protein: CASSESRKGETQYF. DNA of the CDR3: TGCGCCAGCAGTGAGTCGAGGAAGGGGGAGACCCAGTACTTC.

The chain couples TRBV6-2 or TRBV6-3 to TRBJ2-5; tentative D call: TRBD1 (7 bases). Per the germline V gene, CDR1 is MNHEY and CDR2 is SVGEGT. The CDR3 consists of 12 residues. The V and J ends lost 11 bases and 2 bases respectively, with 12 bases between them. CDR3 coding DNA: TGTGCCTCTTCAGGGGGGCAAGAGACCCAGTACTTC. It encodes CASSGGQETQYF.

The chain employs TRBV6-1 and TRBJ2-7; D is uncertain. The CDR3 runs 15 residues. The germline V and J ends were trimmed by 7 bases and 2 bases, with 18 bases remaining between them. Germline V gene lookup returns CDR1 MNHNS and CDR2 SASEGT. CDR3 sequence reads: CASTGGRSLPYEQYF. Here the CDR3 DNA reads TGTGCCAGCACCGGCGGACGGTCCCTCCCCTACGAGCAGTACTTC.

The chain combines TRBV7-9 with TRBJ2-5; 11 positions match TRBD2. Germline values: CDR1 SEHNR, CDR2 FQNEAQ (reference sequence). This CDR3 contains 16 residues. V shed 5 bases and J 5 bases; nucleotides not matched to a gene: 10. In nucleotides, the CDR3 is TGTGCCAGCAGCACCGGACTAGCGGGCGTGCAGGAGACCCAGTACTTC. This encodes CASSTGLAGVQETQYF.

This CDR3 is CASSLVGAGGYRGTDTQYF. CDR3 nucleotide sequence: TGTGCCAGCAGCTTAGTCGGGGCGGGAGGGTATCGGGGCACAGATACGCAGTATTTT. J is TRBJ2-3 and V is TRBV7-2; 9 nucleotides agree with TRBD2. J was trimmed by 1 base and V by 1 base; bases with no gene match: 12. This CDR3 contains 19 residues. Germline values: CDR1 SGHTA, CDR2 FQGNSA.